The 23 T cell receptor beta chains below were found in one sample sequenced in a study of T cells after yellow fever vaccination. TCRdb independently ran MiXCR on the 5' RACE reads; one entry per CDR3 protein. The top ten clones hold 17% of a sample with 500,000 to 650,000 distinct CDR3 sequences, 17% of them seen once. Specimen: PBMCs, collected 5 days after the first yellow fever vaccination. The receptors were sampled from a man aged 18 to 30 who received the YFV17D yellow fever vaccine.

V and J are TRBV5-1 and TRBJ1-2; D is ambiguous. V gave up 2 bases and J gave up 7 bases, with 12 bases separating them. Germline V CDR1 and CDR2: SGHRS, YFSETQ. This CDR3 spans 13 amino acids. The CDR3 DNA reads TGCGCCAGCAGCTTCGGGGAAACCCCTGGCTACACCTTC. This encodes CASSFGETPGYTF.

This clonotype was detected a few times. The genes are TRBV6-1 and TRBJ1-5; 9 bases align to TRBD1. Germline values: CDR1 MNHNS, CDR2 SASEGT. The junction had 6 bases not matched to a gene; V was cut back by 6 bases and J by 0 bases. This CDR3 is 16 amino acids long. In DNA form, the CDR3 reads TGTGCCAGCAGGGACAGGGGTTTTGCTAGCAATCAGCCCCAGCATTTT. Amino acids: CASRDRGFASNQPQHF.

The chain is built from TRBV14 and TRBJ2-3; D remains ambiguous. Trimming left V 0 bases short and J 0 bases short, with 16 bases between. Germline V gene lookup returns CDR1 SGHDN and CDR2 FVKESK. The CDR3 has 18 amino acids. DNA for the CDR3: TGTGCCAGCAGCCAAGATAATGGCCTGTACGGGAGCACAGATACGCAGTATTTT. The encoded protein is CASSQDNGLYGSTDTQYF. The full variable domain, its missing parts supplied by reference TRBV14 and TRBJ2-3, is EAGVTQFPSHSVIEKGQTVTLRCDPISGHDNLYWYRRVMGKEIKFLLHFVKESKQDESGMPNNRFLAERTGGTYSTLKVQPAELEDSGVYFCASSQDNGLYGSTDTQYFGPGTRLTVL.

This rearrangement joins TRBV20-1 to TRBJ1-5; D uncertain. The ends were cut back, 2 bases at V and 3 bases at J, with 11 bases in the middle. There are 14 residues in the CDR3. Germline V lookup: CDR1 DFQATT, CDR2 SNEGSKA (reference sequence). The CDR3 protein is CSARQQLLNQPQHF. CDR3 nucleotides: TGCAGTGCTAGACAACAGTTGCTCAATCAGCCCCAGCATTTT.

This chain connects TRBV7-9 to TRBJ1-6, with D uncertain. This CDR3 is 13 amino acids long. Germline-derived CDR1 and CDR2 are SEHNR and FQNEAQ (reference sequence). V lost 1 base and J 11 bases, leaving 9 bases between the germline ends. The DNA of the CDR3 is TGTGCCAGCAGCTTAGAAGGGAGGGCACCCCTCCACTTT. It encodes CASSLEGRAPLHF. Filled out from reference TRBV7-9 and TRBJ1-6, the complete variable domain reads DTGVSQNPRHKITKRGQNVTFRCDPISEHNRLYWYRQTLGQGPEFLTYFQNEAQLEKSRLLSDRFSAERPKGSFSTLEIQRTEQGDSAMYLCASSLEGRAPLHFGNGTRLTVT.

This clonotype showed up just a few times. The chain recombines TRBV7-9 with TRBJ2-1, with 7 bases fitting TRBD2. Trimming took 1 base from V and 3 from J; bases not matched to a gene: 3. The CDR3 has 15 residues. From germline, CDR1 is SEHNR and CDR2 FQNEAQ (reference sequence). The CDR3 here is CASSLGLADYNEQFF. DNA for the CDR3: TGTGCCAGCAGCTTAGGGCTAGCGGACTACAATGAGCAGTTCTTC.

This clonotype was counted at least ten times. V usage is TRBV12-3 or TRBV12-4 and J usage is TRBJ1-2; TRBD1 might be the D (5 bases). The V and J ends lost 4 bases and 2 bases respectively, with 14 bases between them. The CDR3 sequence is 15 residues long. The CDR3 sequence: CASSSRRDGNYGYTF. The CDR3 nucleotides are TGTGCCAGCAGTTCCAGACGGGACGGGAACTATGGCTACACCTTC.

J is TRBJ1-2 and V is TRBV28; possible D gene TRBD1, 5 bases. CDR1 is MDHEN, CDR2 SYDVKM, per germline. V lost 1 base and J 2 bases, leaving 11 bases between the germline ends. The CDR3 sequence is 15 residues long. The chain's CDR3 is CASSLFVGGNYGYTF. CDR3 nucleotide sequence: TGTGCCAGCAGTTTATTCGTCGGGGGGAACTATGGCTACACCTTC.

In its sample, this clonotype was seen a few times. The chain carries TRBV12-3 or TRBV12-4 and TRBJ1-2, with a weak D call TRBD1 (6 bases). Trimming pared 7 bases from V and 2 bases from J, leaving 17 bases between. The CDR3 consists of 15 residues. The CDR3 bases are TGTGCCAGCACCGGCCCGGGACAAGGAAACTATGGCTACACCTTC. Translated: CASTGPGQGNYGYTF.

This clonotype was counted a few times. This chain links TRBV9 with TRBJ1-2, with D possibly matching TRBD1 (6 bases). CDR1 is SGDLS and CDR2 is YYNGEE in the germline V gene. Trimming shortened V by 3 bases and J by 0 bases, and 27 bases separated the two germline ends. The CDR3 loop spans 20 amino acids. CDR3 protein: CASSANPGRPGQLPNYGYTF. The DNA for the CDR3 is TGTGCCAGCAGCGCCAATCCTGGGCGACCGGGACAACTGCCTAACTATGGCTACACCTTC. The full variable domain, in which reference TRBV9 and TRBJ1-2 provide the parts outside the CDR3, is DSGVTQTPKHLITATGQRVTLRCSPRSGDLSVYWYQQSLDQGLQFLIQYYNGEERAKGNILERFSAQQFPDLHSELNLSSLELGDSALYFCASSANPGRPGQLPNYGYTFGSGTRLTVV.

This clonotype was seen a few times. V is TRBV19 and J is TRBJ1-5; D uncertain. The V and J ends lost 5 bases and 6 bases respectively, with 11 bases between them. This CDR3 has 13 residues. Germline V gene sequence: CDR1 LNHDA, CDR2 SQIVND (reference sequence). The CDR3 DNA sequence: TGTGCCAGTAGTGGCACCGTTGGTCAGCCCCAGCATTTT. Protein product: CASSGTVGQPQHF.

This rearrangement joins TRBV11-2 to TRBJ2-1; D ambiguous. Trimming removed 7 bases from V and 15 bases from J, with 22 bases in between. The CDR3 is 13 amino acids. Germline V lookup: CDR1 SGHAT, CDR2 FQNNGV. CDR3: CASIDRPPAHLFF. The CDR3 DNA is TGTGCCAGCATCGACCGGCCCCCCGCGCATCTGTTCTTC. Together with reference TRBV11-2 and TRBJ2-1, the CDR3 gives the full variable domain: EAGVAQSPRYKIIEKRQSVAFWCNPISGHATLYWYQQILGQGPKLLIQFQNNGVVDDSQLPKDRFSAERLKGVDSTLKIQPAKLEDSAVYLCASIDRPPAHLFFGPGTRLTVL.

This clonotype appeared a few times. The gene calls are TRBV4-3 and TRBJ2-2, with 9 bases aligning to TRBD1. J gave up 7 bases and V 5 bases, and 14 bases lay outside the gene matches. The length of the CDR3 is 17 residues. Germline-derived CDR1 and CDR2 are LGHNA and YSLEER. CDR3 coding DNA: TGCGCCAGCAGCTCACCGGCGGGACAGGGATTTAGCGGGGAGCTGTTTTTT. Translation: CASSSPAGQGFSGELFF.

This clonotype turned up a few times. The chain recombines TRBV29-1 with TRBJ2-1, with D tentatively TRBD1 (6 bases). Germline-derived CDR1 and CDR2 are SQVTM and ANQGSEA. The CDR3 extends over 14 amino acids. V gave up 6 bases and J gave up 0 bases, with 12 bases separating them. DNA of the CDR3: TGCAGCGTCGCAAACAGGGCCTCCTACAATGAGCAGTTCTTC. It encodes CSVANRASYNEQFF.

The chain carries TRBV25-1 and TRBJ2-7, with D perhaps being TRBD1 or TRBD2 (7 bases each). The CDR3 totals 16 residues. V lost 5 bases, J lost 1 base, and 18 bases lay in between. The germline V gene encodes CDR1 MGHDK and CDR2 SYGVNS. CDR3 in DNA: TGTGCCAGCAGTCCCTTGGGGAGGGGGCAGTCCTACGAGCAGTACTTC. This encodes CASSPLGRGQSYEQYF.

This clonotype was observed a few times. This rearrangement joins TRBV12-3 or TRBV12-4 to TRBJ1-5; 7 bases match TRBD1. Trimming removed 0 bases from V and 7 bases from J; junction bases left unmatched: 9. The CDR3 sequence is 16 residues long. CDR3 in DNA: TGTGCCAGCAGTTTAGCCACACAGGGGATGGGACAGCCCCAGCATTTT. Translation gives CASSLATQGMGQPQHF.

This clonotype was found a few times. This chain connects TRBV20-1 to TRBJ2-3; 11 nucleotides agree with TRBD2. The CDR3 has 15 residues. Trimming cost V 6 bases and J 3 bases; bases outside gene matches: 8. Germline CDR1 reads DFQATT; CDR2 reads SNEGSKA (reference sequence). CDR3 sequence reads: CSAAALAGDTDTQYF. The CDR3 bases are TGCAGTGCAGCCGCACTAGCGGGGGATACAGATACGCAGTATTTT.

About this clonotype itself: A much bigger clone sits one base away, suggesting this may be a read error. The chain recombines TRBV6-1 with TRBJ1-1; D unclear. V was cut by 2 bases and J by 0 bases, with 4 bases left in between. The CDR3 contains 13 residues. Looked up from germline, CDR1 is MNHNS and CDR2 is SASEGT. In DNA, the CDR3 is TGTGCCAGCAGTGAACAGGTGAACACTGAAGCTTTCTTT. This translates into CASSEQVNTEAFF.

The chain employs TRBV20-1 and TRBJ1-1; D gene ambiguous. With 3 bases removed from V and 5 bases from J, the gap between germline ends came to 7 bases. The CDR3 runs to 11 residues. Germline CDR1 is DFQATT and CDR2 is SNEGSKA (reference sequence). CDR3 in amino acids: CSASWGTEAFF. In DNA form, the CDR3 reads TGCAGTGCTAGTTGGGGAACTGAAGCTTTCTTT.

The chain couples TRBV20-1 to TRBJ1-6; maybe TRBD1 (6 bases). Germline CDR1 and CDR2: DFQATT and SNEGSKA (reference sequence). The CDR3 consists of 13 residues. The V gene lost 6 bases and the J gene lost 3 bases, with 9 bases spanning the gap. The CDR3: CSANRDYNSPLHF. In DNA form, the CDR3 reads TGCAGTGCAAACAGGGACTATAATTCACCCCTCCACTTT.

This clonotype has more than one count but fewer than ten. V is TRBV4-1 and J is TRBJ1-5; 8 nucleotides match TRBD1. CDR3 length: 15 residues. The ends lost 2 bases at V and 7 bases at J; junction bases unmatched: 7. The germline V gene has CDR1 MGHRA and CDR2 YSYEKL. The CDR3 nucleotides are TGCGCCAGCAGCCAACAGGGGGCGAATCTCCAGCCCCAGCATTTT. Its translation is CASSQQGANLQPQHF.

J is TRBJ2-1 and V is TRBV20-1; TRBD2 agrees at 12 bases. Trimming cost V 2 bases and J 7 bases; bases outside gene matches: 6. CDR3 length equals 15 residues. The V gene's germline CDR1 is DFQATT and CDR2 SNEGSKA (reference sequence). The CDR3 region has the DNA TGCAGTGCTAGACTCCTAGCGGGGGGGCGAAATGAGCAGTTCTTC. Translating gives CSARLLAGGRNEQFF.

This clonotype was detected only a few times. The V call is TRBV6-5, the J call TRBJ2-7; possibly TRBD1 or TRBD2 for D (5 bases each). Deletions cut 2 bases from V and 1 base from J, with 12 bases between. The germline V gene has CDR1 MNHEY and CDR2 SVGAGI. The CDR3 is 15 residues long. This chain's CDR3 is CASSYGGTTSYEQYF. CDR3 nucleotide sequence: TGTGCCAGCAGTTACGGGGGTACAACTTCCTACGAGCAGTACTTC.